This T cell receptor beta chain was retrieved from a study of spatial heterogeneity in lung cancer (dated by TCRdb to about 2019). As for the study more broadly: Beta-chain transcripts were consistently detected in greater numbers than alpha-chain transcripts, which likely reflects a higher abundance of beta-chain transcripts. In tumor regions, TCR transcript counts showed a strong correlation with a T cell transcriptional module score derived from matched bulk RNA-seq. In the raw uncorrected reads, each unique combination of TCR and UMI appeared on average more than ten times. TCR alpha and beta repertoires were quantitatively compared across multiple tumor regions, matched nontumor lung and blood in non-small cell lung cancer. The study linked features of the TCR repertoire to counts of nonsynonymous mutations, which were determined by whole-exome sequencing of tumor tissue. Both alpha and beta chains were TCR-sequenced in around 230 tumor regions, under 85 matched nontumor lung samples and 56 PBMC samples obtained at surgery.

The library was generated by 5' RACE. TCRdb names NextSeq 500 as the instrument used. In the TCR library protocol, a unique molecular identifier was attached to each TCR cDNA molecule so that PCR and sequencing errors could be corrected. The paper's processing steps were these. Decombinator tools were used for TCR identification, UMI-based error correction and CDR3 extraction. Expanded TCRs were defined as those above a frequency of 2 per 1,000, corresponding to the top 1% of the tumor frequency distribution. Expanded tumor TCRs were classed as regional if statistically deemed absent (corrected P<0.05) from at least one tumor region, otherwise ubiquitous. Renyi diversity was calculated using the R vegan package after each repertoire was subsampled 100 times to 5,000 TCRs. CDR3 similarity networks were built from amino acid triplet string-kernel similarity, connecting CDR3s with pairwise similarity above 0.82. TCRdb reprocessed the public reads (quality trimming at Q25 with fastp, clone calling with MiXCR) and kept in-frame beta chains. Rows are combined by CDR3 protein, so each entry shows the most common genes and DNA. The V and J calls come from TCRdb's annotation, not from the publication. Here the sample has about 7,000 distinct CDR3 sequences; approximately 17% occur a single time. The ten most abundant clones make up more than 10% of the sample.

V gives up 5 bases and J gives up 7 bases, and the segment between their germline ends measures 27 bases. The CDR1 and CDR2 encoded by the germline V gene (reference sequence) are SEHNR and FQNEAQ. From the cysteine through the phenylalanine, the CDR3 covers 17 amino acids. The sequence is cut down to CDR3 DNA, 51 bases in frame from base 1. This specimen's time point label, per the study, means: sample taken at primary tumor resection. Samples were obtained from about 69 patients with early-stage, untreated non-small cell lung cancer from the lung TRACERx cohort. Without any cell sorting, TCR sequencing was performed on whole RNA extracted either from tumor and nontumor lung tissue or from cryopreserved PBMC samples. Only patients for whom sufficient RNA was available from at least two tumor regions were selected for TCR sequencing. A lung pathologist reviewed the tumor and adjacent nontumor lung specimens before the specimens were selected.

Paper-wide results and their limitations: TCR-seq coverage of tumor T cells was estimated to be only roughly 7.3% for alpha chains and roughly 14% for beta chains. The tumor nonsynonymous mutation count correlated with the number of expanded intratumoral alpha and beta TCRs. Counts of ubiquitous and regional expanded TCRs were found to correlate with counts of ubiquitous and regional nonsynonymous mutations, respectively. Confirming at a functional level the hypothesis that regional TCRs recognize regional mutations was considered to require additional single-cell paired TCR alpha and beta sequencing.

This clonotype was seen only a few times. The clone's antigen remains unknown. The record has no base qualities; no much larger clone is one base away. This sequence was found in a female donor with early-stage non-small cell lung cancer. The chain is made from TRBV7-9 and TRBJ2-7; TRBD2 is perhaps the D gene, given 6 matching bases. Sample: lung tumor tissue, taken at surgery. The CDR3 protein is CASSSTEGSLPVREQYF. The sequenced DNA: TGTGCCAGCAGCAGCACGGAGGGGTCCCTTCCCGTACGAGAGCAGTACTTC.